The 18 T cell receptor beta chains listed next were all sequenced from one sample in a study of cytomegalovirus exposure and HLA in healthy donors listed by TCRdb under 2017. Library construction relied on the immunoSEQ multiplex PCR assay. Drawn from immuneACCESS, this table holds only the in-frame rearrangements with V and J called that TCRdb kept. Clones are partly lost; checked studies trace under half to an unresolved V gene and leave the rest unexplained. The sample table holds fewer than 150,000 clones, of which around nine tenths were seen once. Of the sample, approximately 8.7% is held by the ten largest clones. The sample taken for sequencing was PBMCs. These receptors originate from a man in his late teens or twenties in good health and CMV-seropositive.

The CDR3 region has the DNA TGTGCCATCAGTGGTCAGGTAGCCTACGAGCAGTACTTC. As protein: CAISGQVAYEQYF. The chain links TRBV10-3 to TRBJ2-7; no firm D call. The CDR3 is 13 residues long. Looked up from germline, CDR1 is ENHRY and CDR2 is SYGVKD. V gave up 4 bases and J gave up 2 bases, with 9 bases separating them.

The chain employs TRBV7-2 and TRBJ2-5, with 9 bases aligning to TRBD2. V shed 5 bases, J shed 2 bases, and the junction held 9 bases outside the gene matches. This CDR3 comprises 16 residues. The germline CDR1 and CDR2 sequences are SGHTA and FQGNSA. The DNA of the CDR3 is TGTGCCAGCAGCCCTCGGCCTAGCGGGGTTCAAGAGACCCAGTACTTC. It is translated as CASSPRPSGVQETQYF.

This clone was counted a single time. The chain uses TRBV6-1 and TRBJ2-3; 9 nucleotides match TRBD1. CDR3 length: 13 amino acids. Losses at the gene ends were 9 bases for V and 5 bases for J; bases not matched to a gene: 6. In germline, CDR1 is MNHNS, CDR2 SASEGT. The CDR3 bases are TGTGCCAGTCGGGACAGGGTAGGAGATACGCAGTATTTT. Amino acids: CASRDRVGDTQYF.

V is TRBV19 and J is TRBJ1-2; D is uncertain. This CDR3 region has 10 residues. Trimming removed 8 bases from V and 3 bases from J, with 4 bases in between. Germline V gene lookup returns CDR1 LNHDA and CDR2 SQIVND (reference sequence). The CDR3 loop is CASSDYGYTF. In DNA, the CDR3 is TGTGCCAGTTCGGACTATGGCTACACCTTC.

This chain connects TRBV18 to TRBJ1-2, with TRBD1 matching 10 bases. The CDR3 contains 14 residues. Germline-derived CDR1 and CDR2 are KGHSH and LQKENI. Trimming took 4 bases from V and 8 from J; bases not matched to a gene: 7. The CDR3 sequence is CASSLGTGEDGYTF. CDR3 sequence (DNA): TGTGCCAGCTCACTCGGGACAGGGGAGGACGGCTACACCTTC. The full variable domain, completed using reference TRBV18 and TRBJ1-2, is NAGVMQNPRHLVRRRGQEARLRCSPMKGHSHVYWYRQLPEEGLKFMVYLQKENIIDESGMPKERFSAEFPKEGPSILRIQQVVRGDSAAYFCASSLGTGEDGYTFGSGTRLTVV.

The rearrangement uses TRBV5-1 and TRBJ1-1; D uncertain. CDR1 is SGHRS, CDR2 YFSETQ, per germline. V was trimmed by 5 bases and J by 6 bases, leaving 20 bases between them. The CDR3 is 15 residues long. The CDR3 DNA reads TGCGCCAGCAGTCGTGGGGAGGCTTATGGCGCTGAAGCTTTCTTT. This codes for CASSRGEAYGAEAFF.

The table lists this clone with a few counts. The chain uses TRBV7-8 and TRBJ1-6; no clear D. V was shortened by 3 bases and J by 11 bases, with 11 bases between the two germline ends. Per germline, CDR1 SGHVS and CDR2 FQNEAQ. The CDR3 sequence is 13 residues long. The CDR3 DNA reads as TGTGCCAGCAGCTTTAAGGCGGTAGCACCCCTCCACTTT. Translating it yields CASSFKAVAPLHF.

The chain carries TRBV10-1 and TRBJ2-2; 8 nucleotides match TRBD2. J lost 0 bases, V lost 6 bases, and 9 bases had no gene match. The germline CDR1 and CDR2 sequences are WNHNN and SYGVQD (reference sequence). The length of the CDR3 is 17 residues. CDR3 sequence: CASSSSGRSPNTGELFF. In DNA, the CDR3 is TGCGCCAGCAGCTCAAGCGGGAGATCCCCGAACACCGGGGAGCTGTTTTTT.

The chain uses TRBV7-2 and TRBJ2-1; D gene uncertain. The CDR3 totals 16 residues. V was pared by 1 base and J by 0 bases, with 10 bases between. Germline V gene lookup returns CDR1 SGHTA and CDR2 FQGNSA. Written as DNA, the CDR3 is TGTGCCAGCAGCTTAGTTGGGCTGAGCTCCTACAATGAGCAGTTCTTC. Protein sequence: CASSLVGLSSYNEQFF. Filled out from reference TRBV7-2 and TRBJ2-1, the complete variable domain reads GAGVSQSPSNKVTEKGKDVELRCDPISGHTALYWYRQSLGQGLEFLIYFQGNSAPDKSGLPSDRFSAERTGGSVSTLTIQRTQQEDSAVYLCASSLVGLSSYNEQFFGPGTRLTVL.

The genes are TRBV6-5 and TRBJ2-5, with TRBD2 as a possible D gene (5 bases). Trimming cost V 4 bases and J 4 bases, with 16 bases left between them. This CDR3 contains 15 residues. Looked up from germline, CDR1 is MNHEY and CDR2 is SVGAGI. CDR3 coding DNA: TGTGCCAGCAGTTCAGAGACTACTGTGGGAGAGACCCAGTACTTC. This encodes CASSSETTVGETQYF.

Notes on this clone: One end of the junction varies from germline; a read error may be responsible. The chain employs TRBV6-5 and TRBJ2-1; possibly TRBD1 for D (6 bases). This CDR3 has 13 residues. The germline CDR1 and CDR2 sequences are MNHEY and SVGAGI. CDR3 nucleotides: TGTGCCAGCAGTTACATAGGGGACAATGAGCAGCTCTTC. Translated, it gives CASSYIGDNEQLF.

The chain joins TRBV4-2 to TRBJ1-5; 9 bases are shared with TRBD1. Per germline, CDR1 LGHNA and CDR2 YNFKEQ. The CDR3 totals 18 residues. Trimming at V came to 4 bases and at J to 0 bases, leaving 10 bases not matched to a gene. CDR3 nucleotide sequence: TGTGCCAGCAGCCCAGGACAGGGGATGTCACATAGCAATCAGCCCCAGCATTTT. Translation: CASSPGQGMSHSNQPQHF.

Written as DNA, the CDR3 is TGTGCCAGCAGTGGACCGGGACAGGGGACCTACAATGAGCAGTTCTTC. Translating gives CASSGPGQGTYNEQFF. The chain uses TRBV7-9 and TRBJ2-1; TRBD1 agrees at 10 bases. The CDR3 sequence is 16 residues long. From germline, CDR1 is SEHNR and CDR2 FQNEAQ (reference sequence). The J segment lost 2 bases and the V segment lost 6 bases, leaving 7 bases of the junction unmatched.

The chain couples TRBV6-5 to TRBJ2-7; 7 positions match TRBD1. Trimming took 0 bases from V and 12 from J; bases not matched to a gene: 8. The CDR3 totals 13 residues. Germline V gives CDR1 MNHEY, CDR2 SVGAGI. CDR3 DNA sequence: TGTGCCAGCAGTTACTCAGGGACAGAGCAGGGGTACTTC. This translates into CASSYSGTEQGYF.

V gene TRBV2 combines with J gene TRBJ2-3, with TRBD2 matching 10 bases. Germline loops: CDR1 SNHLY, CDR2 FYNNEI. CDR3 length: 19 amino acids. The V segment lost 2 bases and the J segment 4 bases; nucleotides outside the gene matches: 15. CDR3 sequence: CASSEPLSGGLFGADTQYF. DNA of the CDR3: TGTGCCAGCAGTGAACCCCTTAGCGGGGGGCTTTTCGGAGCAGATACGCAGTATTTT. The variable domain in full, completed from reference TRBV2 and TRBJ2-3, reads EPEVTQTPSHQVTQMGQEVILRCVPISNHLYFYWYRQILGQKVEFLVSFYNNEISEKSEIFDDQFSVERPDGSNFTLKIRSTKLEDSAMYFCASSEPLSGGLFGADTQYFGPGTRLTVL.

A few counts support this clone. The rearrangement links TRBV9 to TRBJ1-1; D is uncertain. Germline assignment: CDR1 SGDLS and CDR2 YYNGEE. Between the trimmed V and J ends, which lost 4 bases and 0 bases, there was a span of 10 bases. The length of the CDR3 is 14 residues. Written as DNA, the CDR3 is TGTGCCAGCAGCTTAGGGCGGTTGAACACTGAAGCTTTCTTT. Encoded protein: CASSLGRLNTEAFF. Based on the CDR3 plus reference TRBV9 and TRBJ1-1, the full variable domain is DSGVTQTPKHLITATGQRVTLRCSPRSGDLSVYWYQQSLDQGLQFLIQYYNGEERAKGNILERFSAQQFPDLHSELNLSSLELGDSALYFCASSLGRLNTEAFFGQGTRLTVV.

The chain couples TRBV10-2 to TRBJ2-6; D ambiguous. Per the germline V gene, CDR1 is WSHSY and CDR2 is SAAADI. The ends were cut back, 6 bases at V and 3 bases at J, with 12 bases in the middle. This CDR3 region has 15 residues. The CDR3 sequence: CASRSISVGANVLTF. The CDR3, as DNA: TGCGCCAGCAGGAGCATCTCCGTTGGGGCCAACGTCCTGACTTTC.

The rearrangement joins TRBV11-3 to TRBJ2-3; TRBD2 is a possible D gene (6 bases). Germline loops: CDR1 SGHNT, CDR2 YENEEA. V lost 8 bases to trimming and J lost 4 bases, with 13 bases between them. The CDR3 loop spans 13 amino acids. The CDR3 DNA follows: TGTGCCAGCGCGGGGTACAGCCCAGATACGCAGTATTTT. It encodes CASAGYSPDTQYF.